Included here is one T cell receptor beta chain sequence, with context. The data were taken from a study of shared T cell receptors in the human thymus. V was clipped by 5 bases and J by 5 bases, with 15 bases between them. This CDR3 region has 15 residues. Germline assignment: CDR1 SGHTA and CDR2 FQGNSA. Profiling relied on immunoSEQ multiplex PCR, and the TCRdb table lists in-frame clones only, not all of them. There are 700,000 or so clones in the sample; 80% to 90% occur only once, and more than 0.01% lies in the top ten. These data were likewise used in another study, on human thymus T cells. That paper states: Thymus was obtained from resections taken during corrective heart surgery.

The clonotype comes from a girl in the first two years of life with a congenital heart defect. Sequencing was carried out using thymocytes. The rearrangement links TRBV7-2 to TRBJ1-4; D is possibly TRBD1 (6 bases). The CDR3, as DNA: TGTGCCAGCAGCCATTGGACAGAAGAGAATGAAAAACTGTTTTTT. As protein: CASSHWTEENEKLFF.